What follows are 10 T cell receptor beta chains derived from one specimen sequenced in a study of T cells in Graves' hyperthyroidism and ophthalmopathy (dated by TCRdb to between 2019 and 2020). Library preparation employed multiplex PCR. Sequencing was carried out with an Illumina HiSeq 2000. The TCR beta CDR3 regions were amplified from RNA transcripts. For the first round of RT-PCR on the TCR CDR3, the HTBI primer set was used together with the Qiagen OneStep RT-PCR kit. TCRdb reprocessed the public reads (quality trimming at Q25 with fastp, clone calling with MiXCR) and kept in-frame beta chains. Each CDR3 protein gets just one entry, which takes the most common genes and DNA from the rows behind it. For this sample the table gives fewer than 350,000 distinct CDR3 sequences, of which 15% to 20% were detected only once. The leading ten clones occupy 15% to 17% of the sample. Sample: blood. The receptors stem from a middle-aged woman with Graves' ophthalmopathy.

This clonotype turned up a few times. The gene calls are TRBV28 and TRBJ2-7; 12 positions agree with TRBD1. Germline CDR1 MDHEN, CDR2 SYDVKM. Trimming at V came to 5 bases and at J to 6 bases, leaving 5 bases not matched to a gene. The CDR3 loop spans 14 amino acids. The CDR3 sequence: CASSPGQGAVEQYF. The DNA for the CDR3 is TGTGCCAGCAGTCCGGGACAGGGGGCTGTCGAGCAGTACTTC.

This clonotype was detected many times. CDR3 DNA sequence: TGTGCCAGCGGAAGGACAGGGGGTGGAAGCAATCAGCCCCAGCATTTT. Amino acids: CASGRTGGGSNQPQHF. The chain uses TRBV6-2 or TRBV6-3 and TRBJ1-5, with 10 nucleotides matching TRBD1. V was clipped by 8 bases and J by 1 base; unmatched bases: 8. The CDR3 extends over 16 amino acids. The V gene's germline CDR1 is MNHEY and CDR2 SVGEGT.

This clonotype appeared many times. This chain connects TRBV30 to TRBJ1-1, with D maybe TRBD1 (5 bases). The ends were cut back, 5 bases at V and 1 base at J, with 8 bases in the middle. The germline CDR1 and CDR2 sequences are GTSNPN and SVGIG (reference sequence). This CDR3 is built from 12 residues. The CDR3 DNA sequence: TGTGCCTGGGACAGACAGAACACTGAAGCTTTCTTT. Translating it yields CAWDRQNTEAFF.

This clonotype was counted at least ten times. The CDR3 sequence is CATRLAGKSGETQYF. The CDR3 DNA reads as TGCGCCACTCGACTAGCGGGAAAGAGTGGAGAGACCCAGTACTTC. The chain carries TRBV5-1 and TRBJ2-5; 11 bases match TRBD2. The CDR3 runs to 15 residues. Trimming cost V 9 bases and J 4 bases; bases outside gene matches: 11. Germline-derived CDR1 and CDR2 are SGHRS and YFSETQ.

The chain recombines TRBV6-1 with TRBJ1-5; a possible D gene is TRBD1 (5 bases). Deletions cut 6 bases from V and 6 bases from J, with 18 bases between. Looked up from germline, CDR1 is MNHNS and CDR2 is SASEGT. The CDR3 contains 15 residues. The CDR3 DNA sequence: TGTGCCAGCAGGGGCGGAGGGGCCTTGATTCAGCCCCAGCATTTT. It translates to CASRGGGALIQPQHF.

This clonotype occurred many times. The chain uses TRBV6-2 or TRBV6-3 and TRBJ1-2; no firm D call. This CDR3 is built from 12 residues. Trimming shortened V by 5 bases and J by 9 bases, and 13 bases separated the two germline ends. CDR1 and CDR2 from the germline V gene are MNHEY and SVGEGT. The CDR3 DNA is TGTGCCAGCAGTGACCGGGCTAGGAGCTACACCTTC. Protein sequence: CASSDRARSYTF.

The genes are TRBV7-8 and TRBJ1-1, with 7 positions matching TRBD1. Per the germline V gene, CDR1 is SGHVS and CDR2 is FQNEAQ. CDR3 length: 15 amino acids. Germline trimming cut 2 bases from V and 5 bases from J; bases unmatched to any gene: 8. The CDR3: CASSLSQGERTEAFF. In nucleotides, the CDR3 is TGTGCCAGCAGCTTATCCCAGGGGGAGAGGACTGAAGCTTTCTTT.

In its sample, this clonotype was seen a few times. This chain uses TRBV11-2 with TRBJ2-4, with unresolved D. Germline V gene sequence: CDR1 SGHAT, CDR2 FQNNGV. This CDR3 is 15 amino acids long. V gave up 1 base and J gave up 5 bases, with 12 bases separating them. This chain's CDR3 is CASSLARQDENIQYF. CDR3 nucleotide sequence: TGTGCCAGCAGCTTAGCTCGTCAGGACGAAAACATTCAGTACTTC.

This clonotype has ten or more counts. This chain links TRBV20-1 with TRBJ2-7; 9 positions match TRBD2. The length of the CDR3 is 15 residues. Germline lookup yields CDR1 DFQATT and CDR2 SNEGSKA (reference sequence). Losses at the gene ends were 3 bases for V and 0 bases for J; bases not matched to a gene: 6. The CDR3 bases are TGCAGTGCTAGGCATACTAGCGGGCACTCCTACGAGCAGTACTTC. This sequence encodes CSARHTSGHSYEQYF.

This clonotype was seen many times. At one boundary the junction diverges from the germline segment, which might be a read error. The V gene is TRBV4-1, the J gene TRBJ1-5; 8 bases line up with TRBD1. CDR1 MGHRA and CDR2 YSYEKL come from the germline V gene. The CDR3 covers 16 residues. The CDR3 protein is CASSQGALTGAGPQHF. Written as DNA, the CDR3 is TGCGCCAGCAGCCAAGGGGCCTTGACAGGGGCAGGGCCCCAACATTTT.